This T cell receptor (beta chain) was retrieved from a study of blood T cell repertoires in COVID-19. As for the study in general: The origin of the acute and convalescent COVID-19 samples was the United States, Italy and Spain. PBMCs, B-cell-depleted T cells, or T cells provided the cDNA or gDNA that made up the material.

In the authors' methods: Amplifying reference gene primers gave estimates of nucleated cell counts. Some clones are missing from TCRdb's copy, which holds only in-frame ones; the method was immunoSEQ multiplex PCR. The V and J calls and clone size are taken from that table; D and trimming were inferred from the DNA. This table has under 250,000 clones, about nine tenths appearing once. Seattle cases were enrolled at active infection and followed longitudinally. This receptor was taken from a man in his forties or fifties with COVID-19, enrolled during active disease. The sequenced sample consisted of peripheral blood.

In DNA form, the CDR3 reads TGCGCCAGCAGCTTGGAACTAGCAGCGAACACCGGGGAGCTGTTTTTT. Amino acid sequence: CASSLELAANTGELFF. This chain connects TRBV5-1 to TRBJ2-2; tentatively, D is TRBD2 (6 bases). CDR3 length: 16 amino acids. CDR1 and CDR2 from the germline V gene are SGHRS and YFSETQ. V lost 0 bases to trimming and J lost 0 bases, with 9 bases between them.